The 18 T cell receptor beta chains below were found in one sample sequenced in a study of neoadjuvant anti-PD-1 for oral cavity cancer. Sample time point: after neoadjuvant nivolumab, at surgical resection. Some clones are missing from TCRdb's copy, which holds only in-frame ones; the method was immunoSEQ multiplex PCR. The table has about 68,000 clones, roughly 85% seen once. This material consisted of PBMCs, taken after nivolumab (anti-PD-1) treatment. These receptors were obtained from a person aged 35-79 years with oral cavity squamous cell carcinoma.

The J gene is TRBJ2-5, the V gene TRBV25-1, with a weak D call TRBD2 (5 bases). Germline V gene lookup returns CDR1 MGHDK and CDR2 SYGVNS. The CDR3 contains 13 residues. Trimming pared 6 bases from V and 5 bases from J, leaving 13 bases between. CDR3 in amino acids: CASSPSRVETQYF. CDR3 DNA: TGTGCCAGCAGCCCGTCGAGGGTGGAGACCCAGTACTTC.

This chain connects TRBV20-1 to TRBJ2-1; no clear D gene. The CDR3 has 10 amino acids. Looked up from germline, CDR1 is DFQATT and CDR2 is SNEGSKA (reference sequence). Trimming pared 1 base from V and 8 bases from J, leaving 3 bases between. The CDR3 reads CSARVDEQFF. The CDR3 DNA follows: TGCAGTGCTAGAGTCGATGAGCAGTTCTTC.

The chain couples TRBV2 to TRBJ1-1, with TRBD1 matching over 8 bases. The germline gives CDR1 SNHLY, CDR2 FYNNEI. The CDR3 contains 11 residues. V was pared by 6 bases and J by 11 bases, with 5 bases of the junction left unmatched. CDR3 residues: CASSPGQGAFF. CDR3 nucleotide sequence: TGTGCCAGCAGCCCTGGACAGGGCGCTTTCTTT.

This chain joins TRBV30 and TRBJ2-7, with no clear D. The CDR3 loop spans 11 amino acids. Germline assignment: CDR1 GTSNPN and CDR2 SVGIG (reference sequence). V dropped 1 base and J dropped 7 bases, with 8 bases sitting between them. The CDR3 DNA is TGTGCCTGGAGTGAGCAGGTTGAGCAGTACTTC. This gives the protein CAWSEQVEQYF. Supplemented by reference TRBV30 and TRBJ2-7, the full variable domain reads SQTIHQWPATLVQPVGSPLSLECTVEGTSNPNLYWYRQAAGRGLQLLFYSVGIGQISSEVPQNLSASRPQDRQFILSSKKLLLSDSGFYLCAWSEQVEQYFGPGTRLTVT.

This clone was observed a single time. The chain carries TRBV2 and TRBJ2-7, with 7 positions matching TRBD2. Germline CDR1 is SNHLY and CDR2 is FYNNEI. CDR3 size: 13 residues. The ends lost 5 bases at V and 3 bases at J; junction bases unmatched: 4. The CDR3 is CASSPGLGYEQYF. The CDR3 DNA is TGTGCCAGCAGTCCTGGACTAGGCTACGAGCAGTACTTC.

This clone came up a few times. The chain combines TRBV6-4 with TRBJ2-2, with no clear D. V was pared by 5 bases and J by 2 bases, with 9 bases between. Germline assignment: CDR1 MRHNA and CDR2 SNTAGT. The CDR3 contains 14 residues. CDR3 DNA sequence: TGTGCCAGCAGTCCAGAGCCAAACACCGGGGAGCTGTTTTTT. It codes for CASSPEPNTGELFF.

The chain couples TRBV29-1 to TRBJ1-4; TRBD1 might be the D (6 bases). From germline, CDR1 is SQVTM and CDR2 ANQGSEA. Trimming stripped 4 bases from V and 5 bases from J, with 20 bases between. The length of the CDR3 is 16 residues. The DNA for the CDR3 is TGCAGCGTTGGTGGTGGCCATTCGGGGACAAATGAAAAACTGTTTTTT. Amino acids: CSVGGGHSGTNEKLFF.

The chain uses TRBV7-3 and TRBJ2-3; D gene ambiguous. Germline lookup yields CDR1 SGHTA and CDR2 FQGTGA. V lost 0 bases, J lost 5 bases, and 3 bases lay in between. The CDR3 loop spans 12 amino acids. The DNA of the CDR3 is TGTGCCAGCAGCTTAACCGGAGATACGCAGTATTTT. Its translation: CASSLTGDTQYF.

V and J are TRBV15 and TRBJ1-2; 9 positions agree with TRBD1. V trimming: 4 bases; J trimming: 4 bases; junction bases outside the gene matches: 1. The germline V gene has CDR1 LNHNV and CDR2 YYDKDF (reference sequence). This CDR3 spans 13 amino acids. As DNA, the CDR3 is TGTGCCACCAGCAAGGGACAGGGCTATGGCTACACCTTC. This sequence encodes CATSKGQGYGYTF.

The chain joins TRBV4-2 to TRBJ2-3; 15 bases align to TRBD2. The junction had 2 bases not matched to a gene; V was cut back by 1 base and J by 3 bases. Germline loops: CDR1 LGHNA, CDR2 YNFKEQ. The CDR3 sequence is 17 residues long. Here the CDR3 DNA reads TGTGCCAGCAGCCAAGGGACTAGCGGGGGGGGAACAGATACGCAGTATTTT. Translation: CASSQGTSGGGTDTQYF.

This chain joins TRBV6-1 and TRBJ1-5; 10 nucleotides match TRBD1. The germline gives CDR1 MNHNS, CDR2 SASEGT. The CDR3 is 14 amino acids. The V segment lost 8 bases and the J segment 6 bases; nucleotides outside the gene matches: 7. The CDR3 loop is CASEGQGSGQPQHF. For the CDR3, the DNA is TGTGCCAGCGAGGGACAGGGGTCTGGTCAGCCCCAGCATTTT.

This chain uses TRBV10-3 with TRBJ1-1; TRBD1 is a possible D gene (5 bases). The CDR3 contains 13 residues. Trimming took off 2 bases at V and 3 bases at J, with 7 bases between the two ends. CDR1 is ENHRY and CDR2 is SYGVKD in the germline V gene. CDR3 in amino acids: CAISEVGDTEAFF. Here the CDR3 DNA reads TGTGCCATCAGTGAGGTAGGGGACACTGAAGCTTTCTTT.

CDR3 sequence: CASSLGDGAISYTF. The CDR3 nucleotides read TGCGCCAGCAGCTTGGGGGACGGAGCTATTAGCTACACCTTC. The genes are TRBV5-1 and TRBJ1-2, with D possibly TRBD1 on 5 matching bases. CDR3 length equals 14 residues. Germline CDR1 and CDR2: SGHRS and YFSETQ. V lost 0 bases and J lost 9, with 15 bases in between.

This chain connects TRBV2 to TRBJ2-7; D is possibly TRBD1 (5 bases). V was pared by 6 bases and J by 2 bases, with 11 bases between. Germline-derived CDR1 and CDR2 are SNHLY and FYNNEI. The CDR3 extends over 13 amino acids. CDR3 nucleotides: TGTGCCAGCAGATCAGGGTCCGCCTACGAGCAGTACTTC. It codes for CASRSGSAYEQYF.

In its sample, this clone was seen once. V gene TRBV25-1 combines with J gene TRBJ1-3, with D unclear. V lost 5 bases and J 1 base, leaving 15 bases between the germline ends. CDR1 is MGHDK, CDR2 SYGVNS, per germline. This CDR3 spans 16 amino acids. The CDR3 region is CASSPAPGSSGNTIYF. CDR3 bases: TGTGCCAGCAGTCCCGCCCCGGGTAGTTCTGGAAACACCATATATTTT. Using reference TRBV25-1 and TRBJ1-3 for the parts outside the CDR3, the full variable domain is EADIYQTPRYLVIGTGKKITLECSQTMGHDKMYWYQQDPGMELHLIHYSYGVNSTEKGDLSSESTVSRIRTEHFPLTLESARPSHTSQYLCASSPAPGSSGNTIYFGEGSWLTVV.

The CDR3 sequence is CASSGTVNTEAFF. CDR3 in DNA: TGTGCCAGCAGCGGCACAGTGAACACTGAAGCTTTCTTT. This chain joins TRBV9 and TRBJ1-1; no firm D call. V gave up 3 bases and J gave up 0 bases, with 6 bases separating them. The germline CDR1 and CDR2 sequences are SGDLS and YYNGEE. The CDR3 consists of 13 residues.

The rearrangement links TRBV7-9 to TRBJ2-7, with TRBD1 matching 9 bases. This CDR3 spans 17 amino acids. Germline V gene data show CDR1 as SEHNR and CDR2 as FQNEAQ (reference sequence). Trimming took 5 bases from V and 4 from J; bases not matched to a gene: 15. CDR3 coding DNA: TGTGCCAGCAGCCTCACAGGGGGCGGTCGGCGACCTTACGAGCAGTACTTC. Translation: CASSLTGGGRRPYEQYF.

The V gene is TRBV4-1, the J gene TRBJ2-4; the match to TRBD2 covers 8 bases. This CDR3 contains 15 residues. The ends lost 4 bases at V and 3 bases at J; junction bases unmatched: 5. Germline lookup yields CDR1 MGHRA and CDR2 YSYEKL. The CDR3, as DNA: TGCGCCAGCAGCCGAACTAGCGGTGGCAAAAACATTCAGTACTTC. This translates into CASSRTSGGKNIQYF.